This note documents a single T cell receptor beta chain sequence. This clone was detected only a few times. Its antigen has not been determined. Base qualities are not at hand, and no much larger clone is one base apart. Via the germline V gene, CDR1 is KGHSH and CDR2 LQKENI. V has 4 bases trimmed and J has 3 bases trimmed; junction bases matching no gene number 5. The CDR3 starts with the cysteine, ends with the phenylalanine, and has 15 residues. The kept DNA is CDR3 alone, 45 bases in frame from the first base. TCRbeta CDR3 regions were amplified from genomic DNA using the immunoSEQ Assay, a bias-controlled multiplex PCR. On the authors' methods: Within the assay, amplification of reference gene primers was used to estimate how many nucleated cells each sample contained. To quantify the absolute abundance of each unique TCRbeta CDR3 rearrangement, sequence reads were collapsed and filtered. For each sample, productive Simpson clonality was calculated as the square root of Simpson's diversity index across productive rearrangements. TCRdb took this table from immuneACCESS and kept in-frame rearrangements with V and J called. Such tables lack part of the clones; where checked against another copy, unresolved V genes explain under half of the gap, and the rest is unexplained. V, J and clone size derive from that table, while D and trimming were established from the DNA sequence. The sample yields about 98,000 clones; 65% to 85% were counted once. The leading ten clones occupy around 11% of the sample.

This sample is part of a study of blood T cell repertoires in COVID-19 (TCRdb year 2020). General notes on the study: The collaborator samples originated in the United States, Italy and Spain and spanned the acute and convalescent phases of COVID-19. The material from the prospective study consisted of cDNA or gDNA derived from T cells, B-cell-depleted T cells, or PBMCs. Subjects who had been exposed to COVID-19, were actively infected with it, or had recovered from it provided the deeply sampled blood TCRbeta repertoires that made up the dataset. The repertoires were released in a freely available public database meant as a resource for research on the immune response to SARS-CoV-2. The samples were drawn from the first 160 participants of the ongoing ImmuneRACE study and from some 1,300 subjects provided by 6 global collaborators. Sample metadata almost always included a de-identified subject ID, COVID-19 status, age in years and sex. HLA class I and class II types, where available, came from metadata supplied by the sample provider rather than from assay-based typing. Broader findings and caveats from the paper: The amount of clinical and demographic metadata varied by source and participant and was provided uncurated.

The collaborating institutions used their own protocols to collect whole blood in K2EDTA tubes. Collaborator samples were shipped for TCRbeta analysis as frozen whole blood, isolated PBMCs, or DNA extracted from either sample type. The sequenced material came from peripheral blood. The sequence came from a woman of 80 years or more with acute or convalescent COVID-19. The chain joins TRBV18 to TRBJ2-2, with TRBD1 identical over 7 junction bases. The sequenced DNA is TGTGCCAGCTCACTGACAGGGTCGGACACCGGGGAGCTGTTTTTT. Translated, it gives CASSLTGSDTGELFF.